This TCR beta chain was sequenced for a study of cytomegalovirus exposure and HLA in healthy donors. Sequencing used immunoSEQ multiplex PCR; TCRdb keeps in-frame clones, though not all of them. The sample includes 120,000 to 150,000 clones, 84% of them seen just once. This clone was counted ten times or more. Germline CDR1 reads SGHRS; CDR2 reads YFSETQ. The CDR3 extends over 17 amino acids. With 0 bases clipped from V and 7 bases from J, the junction kept 10 bases outside the gene matches. The sample comprised PBMCs. The receptor was derived from a woman aged 25-40 years in good health and CMV-seronegative. The chain combines TRBV5-1 with TRBJ2-1, with 10 bases fitting TRBD2. CDR3 DNA: TGCGCCAGCAGCTTGGCCACATTAGCGGGGGGTCGGAATGAGCAGTTCTTC. It encodes CASSLATLAGGRNEQFF. The full variable domain, completed using reference TRBV5-1 and TRBJ2-1, is KAGVTQTPRYLIKTRGQQVTLSCSPISGHRSVSWYQQTPGQGLQFLFEYFSETQRNKGNFPGRFSGRQFSNSRSEMNVSTLELGDSALYLCASSLATLAGGRNEQFFGPGTRLTVL.